This T cell receptor (beta chain) originates from a study of blood T cell repertoires in COVID-19 (dated by TCRdb to 2020 to 2022). Background for the entire study: Samples from collaborators originated in the United States, Italy and Spain and spanned both the acute and convalescent phases of COVID-19. The prospective study material was composed of cDNA or gDNA derived from T cells, B-cell-depleted T cells, or PBMCs. Subjects who had been exposed to COVID-19, were actively infected with it, or had recovered from it provided the deeply sampled blood TCRbeta repertoires that made up the dataset. The repertoires were released in a freely available public database meant as a resource for research on the immune response to SARS-CoV-2. The samples were drawn from the first 160 participants of the ongoing ImmuneRACE study and from 950 to 1,500 subjects provided by 6 global collaborators. Sample metadata almost always included a de-identified subject ID, COVID-19 status, age in years and sex. Where HLA class I and class II types were available, the types were taken from metadata supplied by the sample provider, not from assay-based typing.

Participants in the prospective study were enrolled through a virtual design, were aged 18 to 89 years, and lived in 24 United States geographic areas. Cohort assignment in the prospective study relied on participant-reported clinical history from a screening survey and a study questionnaire. In the prospective study, whole blood, serum and a nasopharyngeal or oropharyngeal swab were collected from each participant by mobile phlebotomists. Prospective study participants could optionally give additional blood draws and questionnaires over an approximately 2-month period. Prospective study blood samples were shipped either frozen or at room temperature before DNA extraction. Concerning this clone: What antigen it recognizes has not been identified. No much larger clonotype is one base removed from it; base qualities were not supplied.

TCRbeta CDR3 regions were amplified from genomic DNA by means of the immunoSEQ Assay, a bias-controlled multiplex PCR. The published analysis was carried out like this. Within the assay, amplification of reference gene primers was used to estimate how many nucleated cells each sample contained. To quantify the absolute abundance of each unique TCRbeta CDR3 rearrangement, sequence reads were collapsed and filtered. For each sample, productive Simpson clonality was calculated as the square root of Simpson's diversity index over productive rearrangements. Entries here come from immuneACCESS through TCRdb and include only in-frame sequences with V and J called. Some clones fail to appear in such tables; in the studies checked, an unresolved V gene covers under half of the shortfall, and the cause of the remainder is unknown. V and J calls and clone size are given by that table; D and trimming were obtained from the DNA. The sample yields over 250,000 clones; about 88% were counted once. The ten largest clonotypes hold 4.1% of the sample.

What the authors observed across the whole study: The amount of clinical and demographic metadata varied by source and participant and was provided uncurated.

Material: PBMCs or T cells enriched from blood (not recorded which). This receptor was taken from a man younger than 40 with acute COVID-19.

The CDR3 in this case is CASRLTGWGRNTIYF. Read as DNA, the sequence is TGTGCCAGCAGACTAACAGGGTGGGGTAGAAACACCATATATTTT. The chain is made from TRBV11-2 and TRBJ1-3; perhaps TRBD1 is the D gene, with 6 bases matching. Its CDR3 holds 15 amino acids, cysteine through phenylalanine. CDR3 DNA is the only sequence kept; it has 45 bases, read in frame from the first base. The germline V gene supplies CDR1 SGHAT and CDR2 FQNNGV. The germline ends are 17 bases apart after V is trimmed by 6 bases and J by 5 bases.